This section outlines one T cell receptor (beta chain) sequence together with its context. The data are from a study of CD8 T cells in Susac syndrome. There are 16 residues in the CDR3. Trimming removed 3 bases from V and 0 bases from J; junction bases left unmatched: 4. Germline V gene sequence: CDR1 SGDLS, CDR2 YYNGEE. RNA amounts of roughly 0.45 to 1 ug underwent reverse transcription with random hexamers. TCRdb re-analysed the immunoSEQ multiplex PCR reads in MiXCR, keeping a single row per CDR3 protein. Among around 100,000 distinct CDR3 sequences listed, about 95% were seen once. The clonotype comes from a human donor with Susac syndrome. The V call is TRBV9, the J call TRBJ2-2; the match to TRBD1 covers 8 bases. Sequencing used CD8+ T cells from PBMCs. The CDR3 nucleotides read TGTGCCAGCAGCGGACCGGGACAGGCGAACACCGGGGAGCTGTTTTTT. It specifies CASSGPGQANTGELFF.